A single sample is the source of the 29 T cell receptor beta chains below, sequenced in a study of early T cells in non-severe SARS-CoV-2 infection. TCRdb re-derived calls from the 5' RACE reads in MiXCR, one entry per CDR3 protein. The sample shows some 40,000 distinct CDR3 sequences, roughly 5% of them seen only once. The sample taken for sequencing was whole blood. The receptors were gathered from an adult who was a healthcare worker with PCR-confirmed SARS-CoV-2 infection or an uninfected control (not recorded which).

This clonotype has at least ten counts. V gene TRBV11-2 combines with J gene TRBJ2-1; the D gene is possibly TRBD2 (5 bases). The germline V gene encodes CDR1 SGHAT and CDR2 FQNNGV. V was cut by 1 base and J by 1 base, with 14 bases left in between. This CDR3 is built from 17 residues. CDR3 amino acids: CASSLVPDWDSYNEQFF. Here the CDR3 DNA reads TGTGCCAGCAGCTTAGTTCCGGACTGGGATTCCTACAATGAGCAGTTCTTC.

This clonotype was seen ten or more times. This chain joins TRBV7-3 and TRBJ2-1; 7 bases line up with TRBD1. This CDR3 contains 13 residues. In germline, CDR1 is SGHTA, CDR2 FQGTGA. Trimming at V came to 5 bases and at J to 9 bases, leaving 7 bases not matched to a gene. CDR3 sequence reads: CASSLQGFGEQFF. In DNA form, the CDR3 reads TGTGCCAGCAGCCTACAGGGGTTCGGTGAGCAGTTCTTC.

CDR3 region: CASTRSQYNEQFF. The CDR3 DNA sequence: TGTGCCAGCACTCGGAGCCAATACAATGAGCAGTTCTTC. This chain links TRBV2 with TRBJ2-1, with unresolved D. The CDR3 length is 13 residues. Germline assignment: CDR1 SNHLY and CDR2 FYNNEI. Trimming took 7 bases from V and 4 from J, leaving 11 bases between them.

V usage is TRBV12-3 or TRBV12-4 and J usage is TRBJ2-1, with 9 nucleotides matching TRBD2. J gave up 8 bases and V 7 bases, and 9 bases lay outside the gene matches. The CDR3 is 14 amino acids. CDR3 residues: CASTIGTSSDEQFF. The CDR3 DNA sequence: TGTGCCAGCACCATCGGGACTAGCTCCGATGAGCAGTTCTTC.

This clonotype was detected many times. This chain connects TRBV7-2 to TRBJ2-3, with 7 bases matching TRBD1. In germline, CDR1 is SGHTA, CDR2 FQGNSA. Losses at the gene ends were 4 bases for V and 1 base for J; bases not matched to a gene: 5. The CDR3 is 15 amino acids. The CDR3 spells CASSSRQGGTDTQYF. The CDR3 nucleotides read TGTGCCAGCAGCTCCAGACAGGGCGGCACAGATACGCAGTATTTT.

The gene calls are TRBV19 and TRBJ2-1, with TRBD1 as a possible D gene (5 bases). V was trimmed by 0 bases and J by 0 bases, leaving 12 bases between them. Germline CDR1 and CDR2: LNHDA and SQIVND (reference sequence). The CDR3 loop spans 17 amino acids. The CDR3 nucleotides are TGTGCCAGTAGTATAGATCGCAGGGCTCCCTCCTACAATGAGCAGTTCTTC. It is translated as CASSIDRRAPSYNEQFF.

There are many counts of this clonotype. This chain uses TRBV30 with TRBJ1-6, with TRBD1 matching over 10 bases. The germline gives CDR1 GTSNPN, CDR2 SVGIG (reference sequence). The CDR3 is 14 residues long. J was trimmed by 11 bases and V by 5 bases; bases with no gene match: 9. CDR3 coding DNA: TGTGCCTGGGACGCTGGGACAGGGGCGCCACCCCTCCACTTT. Its protein is CAWDAGTGAPPLHF.

This clonotype was observed many times. This rearrangement joins TRBV6-5 to TRBJ2-7; 7 bases are shared with TRBD1. CDR3 size: 15 residues. Germline lookup yields CDR1 MNHEY and CDR2 SVGAGI. After removal of 2 bases from V and 4 bases from J, the junction contained 8 bases not matched to a gene. The CDR3 region has the DNA TGTGCCAGCAGTTACGGGGACAGCCTTAATTACGAGCAGTACTTC. Protein product: CASSYGDSLNYEQYF.

V gene TRBV20-1 combines with J gene TRBJ2-7; the match to TRBD2 covers 7 bases. The CDR3 is 17 residues long. Germline trimming cut 0 bases from V and 0 bases from J; bases unmatched to any gene: 11. In germline, CDR1 is DFQATT, CDR2 SNEGSKA (reference sequence). The CDR3 region is CSARDHGGLFSSYEQYF. The CDR3 DNA reads TGCAGTGCTAGAGATCATGGGGGACTATTCAGCTCCTACGAGCAGTACTTC.

The sample holds many counts of this clonotype. This sequence joins TRBV5-1 and TRBJ2-7; maybe TRBD2 (6 bases). With 4 bases removed from V and 9 bases from J, the gap between germline ends came to 17 bases. Per germline, CDR1 SGHRS and CDR2 YFSETQ. The CDR3 contains 13 residues. DNA for the CDR3: TGCGCCAGCAGCGAAGGAAGGGGACTTCCGCAGTACTTC. It yields the protein CASSEGRGLPQYF.

This clonotype was detected many times. The CDR3 here is CASKMPASNQPQHF. In nucleotides, the CDR3 is TGTGCCAGCAAAATGCCCGCTAGCAATCAGCCCCAGCATTTT. The V gene is TRBV28, the J gene TRBJ1-5; D gene ambiguous. V was pared by 7 bases and J by 0 bases, with 10 bases between. The CDR3 is made up of 14 amino acids. Germline V CDR1 and CDR2: MDHEN, SYDVKM.

The sample holds many counts of this clonotype. This chain uses TRBV28 with TRBJ1-2, with TRBD1 matching 9 bases. The CDR3 spans 14 residues. Germline CDR1 and CDR2: MDHEN and SYDVKM. V was pared by 6 bases and J by 2 bases, with 4 bases of the junction left unmatched. The CDR3 here is CASRTTGGNYGYTF. CDR3 bases: TGTGCCAGCAGAACCACAGGGGGCAACTATGGCTACACCTTC.

In this sample, this clonotype turned up many times. This chain joins TRBV6-2 or TRBV6-3 and TRBJ1-6; 9 bases match TRBD1. Germline V gives CDR1 MNHEY, CDR2 SVGEGT. With 8 bases clipped from V and 9 bases from J, the junction kept 5 bases outside the gene matches. This CDR3 comprises 13 residues. CDR3: CASVGTGSSPLHF. CDR3 bases: TGTGCCAGCGTCGGGACAGGGAGTTCACCCCTCCACTTT.

This clonotype showed up many times. This sequence joins TRBV5-1 and TRBJ2-6, with D tentatively TRBD1 (6 bases). Trimming took 7 bases from V and 2 from J, leaving 25 bases between them. The CDR3 has 19 residues. Per germline, CDR1 SGHRS and CDR2 YFSETQ. The DNA for the CDR3 is TGCGCCAGCTGCGACACCCGGGACACAGAAGAGGCTGGGGCCAACGTCCTGACTTTC. Translation gives CASCDTRDTEEAGANVLTF.

This clonotype was seen ten or more times. This rearrangement joins TRBV29-1 to TRBJ1-5; a weak D match, TRBD1 (6 bases). The CDR3 has 12 residues. Trimming removed 5 bases at V and 2 bases at J, with 7 bases between. CDR1 and CDR2 from the germline V gene are SQVTM and ANQGSEA. CDR3 DNA: TGCAGCGTTCGACAGGGCAATCAGCCCCAGCATTTT. It translates to CSVRQGNQPQHF.

There are many counts of this clonotype. The chain couples TRBV7-9 to TRBJ2-1; 8 positions agree with TRBD1. V lost 1 base and J lost 3; bases outside the gene matches: 5. The CDR3 loop spans 16 amino acids. Germline V gene lookup returns CDR1 SEHNR and CDR2 FQNEAQ (reference sequence). CDR3 DNA: TGTGCCAGCAGCTTAGGTCGGACAGGGAGCTACAATGAGCAGTTCTTC. Encoded protein: CASSLGRTGSYNEQFF.

In this sample, this clonotype turned up many times. The rearrangement links TRBV18 to TRBJ1-2; TRBD1 matches 9 bases. V was clipped by 3 bases and J by 6 bases; unmatched bases: 5. The CDR3 runs to 14 residues. Germline V gives CDR1 KGHSH, CDR2 LQKENI. DNA for the CDR3: TGTGCCAGCTCACCCCTCGGACAGGGGCATGGCTACACCTTC. Translated, it gives CASSPLGQGHGYTF.

This clonotype was seen repeatedly, ten times or more. V and J are TRBV19 and TRBJ1-5; maybe TRBD1 (6 bases). Germline loops: CDR1 LNHDA, CDR2 SQIVND (reference sequence). The V end lost 3 bases, the J end lost 2 bases, and 11 bases lay between the germline ends. This CDR3 spans 15 amino acids. The CDR3 region has the DNA TGTGCCAGTAGTATGTGGACAGTAGGCAATCAGCCCCAGCATTTT. Protein: CASSMWTVGNQPQHF.

Ten or more counts support this clonotype. J is TRBJ2-5 and V is TRBV15, with D possibly TRBD2 on 6 matching bases. Trimming cost V 3 bases and J 5 bases, with 16 bases left between them. The CDR3 runs to 15 residues. Germline CDR1 is LNHNV and CDR2 is YYDKDF (reference sequence). CDR3 region: CATSSPATRSETQYF. CDR3 sequence (DNA): TGTGCCACCAGCAGTCCGGCGACTAGATCGGAGACCCAGTACTTC.

J is TRBJ2-3 and V is TRBV7-9, with unresolved D. This CDR3 is built from 12 residues. Germline-derived CDR1 and CDR2 are SEHNR and FQNEAQ (reference sequence). Deletions cut 4 bases from V and 4 bases from J, with 6 bases between. The CDR3 sequence: CASSSDADTQYF. Written as DNA, the CDR3 is TGTGCCAGCAGCTCTGACGCAGATACGCAGTATTTT.

The rearrangement joins TRBV28 to TRBJ2-3; 10 bases are a match to TRBD2. Germline loops: CDR1 MDHEN, CDR2 SYDVKM. V lost 1 base and J lost 1; bases outside the gene matches: 20. The CDR3 has 22 amino acids. CDR3 amino acids: CASSLSPPLLAGDGQGTDTQYF. In nucleotides, the CDR3 is TGTGCCAGCAGTTTATCCCCCCCCCTCCTAGCGGGAGATGGTCAAGGCACAGATACGCAGTATTTT. Combining the CDR3 with reference TRBV28 and TRBJ2-3 gives the whole variable domain DVKVTQSSRYLVKRTGEKVFLECVQDMDHENMFWYRQDPGLGLRLIYFSYDVKMKEKGDIPEGYSVSREKKERFSLILESASTNQTSMYLCASSLSPPLLAGDGQGTDTQYFGPGTRLTVL.

This clonotype has ten or more counts. This chain connects TRBV18 to TRBJ2-5, with 9 bases identical to TRBD2. The V gene's germline CDR1 is KGHSH and CDR2 LQKENI. The CDR3 covers 16 residues. The trim removed 1 base at V and 5 bases at J, leaving 8 bases unmatched. Written as DNA, the CDR3 is TGTGCCAGCTCACCACGGGCAGCGGGGGGCCCGGAGACCCAGTACTTC. Encoded protein: CASSPRAAGGPETQYF.

In its sample, this clonotype was seen a few times. This chain uses TRBV19 with TRBJ1-5; the D is unclear. Germline CDR1 is LNHDA and CDR2 is SQIVND (reference sequence). Trimming stripped 5 bases from V and 5 bases from J, with 10 bases between. The CDR3 covers 13 residues. CDR3 in amino acids: CASSVPPHQPQHF. The DNA for the CDR3 is TGTGCCAGTAGTGTCCCTCCCCATCAGCCCCAGCATTTT.

Many counts were recorded for this clonotype. The genes are TRBV7-9 and TRBJ2-3, with 10 nucleotides matching TRBD2. The CDR3 runs to 16 residues. Germline loops: CDR1 SEHNR, CDR2 FQNEAQ (reference sequence). The V segment lost 4 bases and the J segment 2 bases; nucleotides outside the gene matches: 6. Here the CDR3 DNA reads TGTGCCAGCAGCTACGGACTAGCGGAACCCACAGATACGCAGTATTTT. This sequence encodes CASSYGLAEPTDTQYF.

This chain joins TRBV10-3 and TRBJ2-7, with 8 bases fitting TRBD1. The V gene end was trimmed by 8 bases and the J gene end by 4 bases; junction bases not matched to a gene: 7. The CDR3 sequence is 13 residues long. Germline lookup yields CDR1 ENHRY and CDR2 SYGVKD. The CDR3 region is CAIRDRPSYEQYF. DNA for the CDR3: TGTGCCATCCGGGACAGGCCCTCTTACGAGCAGTACTTC.

This clonotype turned up a few times. The chain recombines TRBV5-1 with TRBJ1-3; 10 positions match TRBD1. The CDR3 has 17 amino acids. V shed 1 base and J 2 bases; nucleotides not matched to a gene: 6. Looked up from germline, CDR1 is SGHRS and CDR2 is YFSETQ. CDR3 nucleotide sequence: TGCGCCAGCAGCTTGATGGGACAGGGGACGACTGGAAACACCATATATTTT. Translation gives CASSLMGQGTTGNTIYF.

This clonotype was recorded many times. The chain uses TRBV28 and TRBJ2-2; 10 bases align to TRBD2. The ends lost 5 bases at V and 0 bases at J; junction bases unmatched: 3. The CDR3 covers 16 residues. CDR1 MDHEN and CDR2 SYDVKM come from the germline V gene. The CDR3 reads CASSPSGRANTGELFF. The DNA for the CDR3 is TGTGCCAGCAGTCCGAGCGGGAGGGCGAACACCGGGGAGCTGTTTTTT.

This clonotype came up many times. This chain connects TRBV28 to TRBJ1-1; 7 nucleotides line up with TRBD1. The CDR3 has 14 amino acids. Germline values: CDR1 MDHEN, CDR2 SYDVKM. With 4 bases clipped from V and 0 bases from J, the junction kept 2 bases outside the gene matches. This chain's CDR3 is CASSSGQMNTEAFF. The DNA of the CDR3 is TGTGCCAGCAGTTCGGGACAGATGAACACTGAAGCTTTCTTT.

This clonotype was observed many times. This rearrangement joins TRBV11-2 to TRBJ2-5; no clear D gene. This CDR3 contains 11 residues. V was pared by 2 bases and J by 5 bases, with 3 bases between. Germline lookup yields CDR1 SGHAT and CDR2 FQNNGV. The CDR3 DNA reads as TGTGCCAGCAGCTTATTGGAGACCCAGTACTTC. Its translation: CASSLLETQYF.